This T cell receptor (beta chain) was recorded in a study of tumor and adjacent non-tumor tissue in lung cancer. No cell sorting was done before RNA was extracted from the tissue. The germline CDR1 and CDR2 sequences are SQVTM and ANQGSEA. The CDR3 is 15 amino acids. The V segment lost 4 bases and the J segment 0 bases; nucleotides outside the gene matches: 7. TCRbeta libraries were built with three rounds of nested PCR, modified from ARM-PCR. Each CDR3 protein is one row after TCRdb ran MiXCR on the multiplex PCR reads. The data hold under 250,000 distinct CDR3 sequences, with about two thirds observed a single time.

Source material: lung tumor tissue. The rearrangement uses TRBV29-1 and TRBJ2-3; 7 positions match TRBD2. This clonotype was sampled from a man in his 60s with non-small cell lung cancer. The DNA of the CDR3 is TGCAGCGTTGCCCCGCAGCGGGGAAGCACAGATACGCAGTATTTT. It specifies CSVAPQRGSTDTQYF.